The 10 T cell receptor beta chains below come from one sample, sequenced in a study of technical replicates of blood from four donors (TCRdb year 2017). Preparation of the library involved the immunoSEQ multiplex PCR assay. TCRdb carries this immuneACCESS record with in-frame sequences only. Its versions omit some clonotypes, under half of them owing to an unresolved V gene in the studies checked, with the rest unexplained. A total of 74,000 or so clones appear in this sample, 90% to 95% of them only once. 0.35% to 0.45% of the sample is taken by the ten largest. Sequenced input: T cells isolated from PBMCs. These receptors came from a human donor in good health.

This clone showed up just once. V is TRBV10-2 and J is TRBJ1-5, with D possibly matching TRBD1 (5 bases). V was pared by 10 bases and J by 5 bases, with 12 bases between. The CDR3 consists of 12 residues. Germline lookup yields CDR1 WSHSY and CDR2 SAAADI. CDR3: CATGRDYQPQHF. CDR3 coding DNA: TGCGCCACTGGCAGGGATTATCAGCCCCAGCATTTT.

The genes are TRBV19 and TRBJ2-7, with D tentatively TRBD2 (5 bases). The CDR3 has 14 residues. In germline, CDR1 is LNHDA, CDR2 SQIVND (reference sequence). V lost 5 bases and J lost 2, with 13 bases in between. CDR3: CASSHGLGAYEQYF. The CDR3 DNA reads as TGTGCCAGTAGTCATGGGTTGGGAGCCTACGAGCAGTACTTC.

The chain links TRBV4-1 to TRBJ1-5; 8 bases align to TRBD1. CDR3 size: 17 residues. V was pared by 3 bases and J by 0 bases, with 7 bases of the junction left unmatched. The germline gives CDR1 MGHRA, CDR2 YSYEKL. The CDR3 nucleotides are TGCGCCAGCAGCCAGGACAGGGAGGTTGGTAGCAATCAGCCCCAGCATTTT. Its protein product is CASSQDREVGSNQPQHF.

CDR3 protein: CASSPGRQGISTDTQYF. The CDR3 DNA follows: TGTGCCAGCAGCCCCGGCCGACAGGGAATCAGCACAGATACGCAGTATTTT. The chain uses TRBV7-2 and TRBJ2-3, with TRBD1 matching over 7 bases. V dropped 5 bases and J dropped 0; count of bases not matched to a gene: 11. The germline V gene encodes CDR1 SGHTA and CDR2 FQGNSA. This CDR3 has 17 residues.

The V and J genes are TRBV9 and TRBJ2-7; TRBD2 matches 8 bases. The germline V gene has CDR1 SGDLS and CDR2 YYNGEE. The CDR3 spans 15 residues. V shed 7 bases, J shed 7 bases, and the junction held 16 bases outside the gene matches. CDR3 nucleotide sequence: TGTGCCAGCGGTGACTATACTAGCGGCCTAAGAGAGCAGTACTTC. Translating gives CASGDYTSGLREQYF. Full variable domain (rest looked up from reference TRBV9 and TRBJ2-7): DSGVTQTPKHLITATGQRVTLRCSPRSGDLSVYWYQQSLDQGLQFLIQYYNGEERAKGNILERFSAQQFPDLHSELNLSSLELGDSALYFCASGDYTSGLREQYFGPGTRLTVT.

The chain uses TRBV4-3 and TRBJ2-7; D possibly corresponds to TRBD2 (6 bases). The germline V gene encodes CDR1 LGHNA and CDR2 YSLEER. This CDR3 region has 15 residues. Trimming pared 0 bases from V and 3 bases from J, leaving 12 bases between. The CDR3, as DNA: TGCGCCAGCAGCCAAGATTGGCGGGGCATCTACGAGCAGTACTTC. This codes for CASSQDWRGIYEQYF.

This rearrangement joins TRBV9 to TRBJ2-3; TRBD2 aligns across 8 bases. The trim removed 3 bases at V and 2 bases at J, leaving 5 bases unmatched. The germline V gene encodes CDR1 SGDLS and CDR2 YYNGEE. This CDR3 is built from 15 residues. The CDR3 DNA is TGTGCCAGCAGCGCCGGACTAGCCGACACAGATACGCAGTATTTT. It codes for CASSAGLADTDTQYF.

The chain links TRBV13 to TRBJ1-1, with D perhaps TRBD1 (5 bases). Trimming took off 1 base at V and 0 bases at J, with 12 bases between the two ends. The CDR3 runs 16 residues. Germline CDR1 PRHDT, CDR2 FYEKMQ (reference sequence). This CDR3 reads CASSLVLGGLNTEAFF. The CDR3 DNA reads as TGTGCCAGCAGCTTAGTCCTGGGGGGTTTGAACACTGAAGCTTTCTTT. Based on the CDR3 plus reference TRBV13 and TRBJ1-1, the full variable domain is AAGVIQSPRHLIKEKRETATLKCYPIPRHDTVYWYQQGPGQDPQFLISFYEKMQSDKGSIPDRFSAQQFSDYHSELNMSSLELGDSALYFCASSLVLGGLNTEAFFGQGTRLTVV.

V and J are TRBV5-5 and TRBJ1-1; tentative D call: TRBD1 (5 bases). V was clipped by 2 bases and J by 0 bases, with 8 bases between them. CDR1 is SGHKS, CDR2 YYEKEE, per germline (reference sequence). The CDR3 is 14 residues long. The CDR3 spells CASSFGHVNTEAFF. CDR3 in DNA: TGTGCCAGCAGCTTTGGACACGTGAACACTGAAGCTTTCTTT.

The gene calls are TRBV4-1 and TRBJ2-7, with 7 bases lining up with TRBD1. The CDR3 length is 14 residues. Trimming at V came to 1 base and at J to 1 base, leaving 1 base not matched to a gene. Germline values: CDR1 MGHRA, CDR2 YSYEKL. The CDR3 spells CASSQGQGSYEQYF. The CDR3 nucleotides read TGCGCCAGCAGCCAAGGACAGGGTTCCTACGAGCAGTACTTC.